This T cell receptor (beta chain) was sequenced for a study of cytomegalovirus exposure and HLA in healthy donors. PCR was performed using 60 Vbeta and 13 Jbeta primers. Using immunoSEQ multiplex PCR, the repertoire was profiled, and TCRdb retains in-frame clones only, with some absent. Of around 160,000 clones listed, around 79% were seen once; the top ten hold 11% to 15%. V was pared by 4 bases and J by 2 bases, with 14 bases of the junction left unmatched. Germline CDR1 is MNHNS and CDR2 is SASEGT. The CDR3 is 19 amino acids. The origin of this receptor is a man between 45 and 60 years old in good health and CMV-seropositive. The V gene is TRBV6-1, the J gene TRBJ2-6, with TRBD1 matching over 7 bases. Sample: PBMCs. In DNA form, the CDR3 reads TGTGCCAGCAGTGGCACAGGGGTAGGGGGTGTTACTGGGGCCAACGTCCTGACTTTC. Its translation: CASSGTGVGGVTGANVLTF.